These 13 T cell receptor beta chains share one sample of origin, sequenced in a study of T-cell reconstitution after alpha-beta-depleted transplantation in children. A TCRbeta library incorporating unique molecular identifiers was prepared. TCRdb reprocessed the PCR reads with MiXCR, giving one entry per CDR3 protein. The sample shows more than 60,000 distinct CDR3 sequences, roughly 6.6% of them seen only once. Sequenced here: PBMCs from the stem cell graft donor, sampled from the stem cell graft. All receptors come from a human donor who donated a stem cell graft to a child with acute lymphoblastic leukemia.

This clonotype was counted a few times. The chain employs TRBV28 and TRBJ2-7, with D possibly called TRBD1 or TRBD2 (7 bases each). The CDR3 extends over 13 amino acids. The germline V gene has CDR1 MDHEN and CDR2 SYDVKM. The V end was cut by 4 bases, the J end by 4 bases, with 11 bases between. Written as DNA, the CDR3 is TGTGCCAGCAGTTCAGGGGGGGATTACGAGCAGTACTTC. This translates into CASSSGGDYEQYF.

This clonotype was counted a few times. The J gene is TRBJ2-7, the V gene TRBV5-1; D is perhaps TRBD2 (5 bases). Germline assignment: CDR1 SGHRS and CDR2 YFSETQ. The V end lost 3 bases, the J end lost 2 bases, and 6 bases lay between the germline ends. The CDR3 is 12 residues long. The CDR3: CASSSGTYEQYF. The CDR3, as DNA: TGCGCCAGCAGCTCGGGGACCTACGAGCAGTACTTC. Supplemented by reference TRBV5-1 and TRBJ2-7, the full variable domain reads KAGVTQTPRYLIKTRGQQVTLSCSPISGHRSVSWYQQTPGQGLQFLFEYFSETQRNKGNFPGRFSGRQFSNSRSEMNVSTLELGDSALYLCASSSGTYEQYFGPGTRLTVT.

For this clonotype: The junction shows a germline mismatch at one end, possibly a read error. The CDR3 here is CASSPKEGGSTF. The CDR3 DNA follows: TGTGCCAGCAGCCCAAAAGAAGGGGGCTCCACCTTC. V gene TRBV7-9 combines with J gene TRBJ1-2; 7 bases map to TRBD1. Germline values: CDR1 SEHNR, CDR2 FQNEAQ (reference sequence). This CDR3 has 12 residues.

This clonotype was observed a few times. The genes are TRBV20-1 and TRBJ2-7, with D perhaps matching TRBD1 (5 bases). Per germline, CDR1 DFQATT and CDR2 SNEGSKA (reference sequence). V was trimmed by 2 bases and J by 2 bases, leaving 19 bases between them. The CDR3 totals 16 residues. The CDR3 DNA reads TGCAGTGCTAGACCCTCGTTGAGGCAGGGTACCTACGAGCAGTACTTC. It translates to CSARPSLRQGTYEQYF.

This clonotype was detected ten times or more. The genes are TRBV7-9 and TRBJ2-1; the D gene is possibly TRBD2 (5 bases). The germline V gene has CDR1 SEHNR and CDR2 FQNEAQ (reference sequence). CDR3 length: 16 amino acids. V was shortened by 2 bases and J by 4 bases, with 15 bases between the two germline ends. CDR3 in DNA: TGTGCCAGCAGCTTACCGCTGGGCAGGACTTACAATGAGCAGTTCTTC. It yields the protein CASSLPLGRTYNEQFF.

This clonotype has ten or more counts. The V and J genes are TRBV5-1 and TRBJ2-3; D is perhaps TRBD2 (5 bases). Germline CDR1 reads SGHRS; CDR2 reads YFSETQ. With 0 bases removed from V and 3 bases from J, the gap between germline ends came to 11 bases. CDR3 size: 15 residues. CDR3 region: CASSLAAGSTDTQYF. The DNA of the CDR3 is TGCGCCAGCAGCTTGGCTGCGGGTTCTACAGATACGCAGTATTTT.

This clonotype was found many times. The V gene is TRBV7-9, the J gene TRBJ2-2; D is ambiguous. The V and J ends lost 0 bases and 0 bases respectively, with 5 bases between them. CDR1 and CDR2 from the germline V gene are SEHNR and FQNEAQ (reference sequence). CDR3 length equals 15 residues. CDR3 sequence (DNA): TGTGCCAGCAGCTTAGCGGAAGCGAACACCGGGGAGCTGTTTTTT. This translates into CASSLAEANTGELFF.

Only a few counts were recorded for this clonotype. The chain couples TRBV18 to TRBJ2-7; D gene unclear. The CDR3 is 16 amino acids. Germline CDR1 and CDR2: KGHSH and LQKENI. V was clipped by 3 bases and J by 0 bases, with 15 bases between them. The CDR3 DNA is TGTGCCAGCTCACCGATCCAGACATCAAGCTCCTACGAGCAGTACTTC. Its protein product is CASSPIQTSSSYEQYF.

The table lists this clonotype with many counts. The CDR3 nucleotides are TGCAGTGCTAGCTTTATGGGGTCCTACGAGCAGTACTTC. It specifies CSASFMGSYEQYF. This chain links TRBV20-1 with TRBJ2-7, with unresolved D. The CDR3 extends over 13 amino acids. V gave up 3 bases and J gave up 1 base, with 10 bases separating them. CDR1 DFQATT and CDR2 SNEGSKA come from the germline V gene (reference sequence).

This clonotype was observed at least ten times. The chain uses TRBV7-8 and TRBJ2-2; D ambiguous. CDR3 length equals 13 residues. From germline, CDR1 is SGHVS and CDR2 FQNEAQ. V lost 5 bases and J lost 0, with 4 bases in between. CDR3 nucleotides: TGTGCCAGCAGCCTAACGAACACCGGGGAGCTGTTTTTT. Its protein is CASSLTNTGELFF.

The sample holds many counts of this clonotype. For the CDR3, the DNA is TGTGCCAGCAGCCCGGGGCAGTGGGCTTGGGAGCAGTTCTTC. Translated, it gives CASSPGQWAWEQFF. V gene TRBV12-3 or TRBV12-4 combines with J gene TRBJ2-1; the D call may be TRBD1 or TRBD2 (5 bases each). The V and J ends lost 6 bases and 10 bases respectively, with 19 bases between them. The CDR3 spans 14 residues.

This clonotype was detected ten times or more. This chain joins TRBV4-2 and TRBJ2-1, with TRBD2 identical over 7 bases. Germline loops: CDR1 LGHNA, CDR2 YNFKEQ. The CDR3 covers 17 residues. The J segment lost 2 bases and the V segment lost 0 bases, leaving 7 bases of the junction unmatched. The CDR3 spells CASSQDEGRGTYNEQFF. The CDR3 nucleotides are TGTGCCAGCAGCCAAGACGAGGGGCGGGGGACCTACAATGAGCAGTTCTTC.

This clonotype was recorded at least ten times. The chain joins TRBV28 to TRBJ2-2, with unresolved D. Trimming removed 7 bases from V and 1 base from J, with 4 bases in between. Germline assignment: CDR1 MDHEN and CDR2 SYDVKM. The CDR3 sequence is 12 residues long. CDR3 amino acids: CASNWNTGELFF. CDR3 DNA sequence: TGTGCCAGCAACTGGAACACCGGGGAGCTGTTTTTT.